These T cell receptor beta chains were read from a single sample in a study of T cells expressing NK-cell markers. TCRdb reworked the 5' RACE reads into one entry per CDR3 protein, no DNA. The ten top clones account for 45% to 60%, within a sample of 20,000 to 25,000 distinct CDR3 sequences. The sample comprised blood T cells: a sorted CD56 or NKG2C T cell subset, CD4+ or CD8+ T cells, or bulk PBMC T cells (not recorded which). These receptors were collected from a man aged 18 to 69 in good health. Both conserved end residues are part of each CDR3. Size values are once, few and many counts, or a class for expanded clones, and some rows have none.

TRBV7-9	-	TRBJ2-7	CASGAGGGYEQYF
TRBV25-1	-	TRBJ2-3	CASSDWGGTDTQYF
TRBV6-2/TRBV6-3	-	TRBJ1-1	CASSLGIWDRGLNTEAFF
TRBV7-8	-	TRBJ2-5	CASSLGWGRGLSGETQYF
TRBV12-3/TRBV12-4	-	TRBJ1-3	CASSLGSGNTIYF
TRBV3-1	-	TRBJ1-1	CASSQGTGRLIGTEAFF
TRBV2	-	TRBJ2-7	CASNGGRGYEQYF
TRBV28	-	TRBJ2-7	CASRNAYGTDWIEQYF
TRBV20-1	-	TRBJ2-4	CSASSPGHGNIQYF
TRBV3-1	-	TRBJ2-5	CASSQVTIIGGETQYF
TRBV13	-	TRBJ2-5	CASSLGLLEGGDETQYF
TRBV7-2	-	TRBJ2-3	CASSLDLSRDTQYF
TRBV20-1	-	TRBJ1-1	CSANTGATEAFF
TRBV11-1	-	TRBJ2-7	CASSGISLTYSGEQYF
TRBV12-3/TRBV12-4	-	TRBJ2-2	CASSFWDRAGELFF
TRBV6-1	-	TRBJ2-3	CASSPSAGGLDTQYF
TRBV7-9	-	TRBJ2-1	CASRDSGTSNEQFF
TRBV20-1	-	TRBJ2-7	CSARSPGGYEQYF
TRBV4-3	-	TRBJ1-5	CASSQNTGTGYQPQHF
TRBV20-1	-	TRBJ2-3	CSARATGLAGVPSTTDTQYF
TRBV7-6	-	TRBJ2-2	CAGSNTGELFF
TRBV27	medium-sized	TRBJ2-3	CASSLQGAFTDTQYF
TRBV2	-	TRBJ2-7	CASSEAGRGTYEQYF
TRBV20-1	-	TRBJ2-1	CRGSGWRDNEQFF
TRBV11-2	-	TRBJ2-5	CASSLAQRYHETQYF
TRBV4-3	-	TRBJ2-1	CASSQDRASGSYNEQFF
TRBV11-3	-	TRBJ2-2	CASSLAANTGELFF
TRBV6-2/TRBV6-3	-	TRBJ2-2	CASSYQGLDTGELFF
TRBV11-2	-	TRBJ2-4	CASSPYRGTKNIQYF
TRBV6-5	-	TRBJ2-7	CASSYSSRAGGYEQYF
TRBV28	-	TRBJ2-3	CASRPPGLALDTQYF
TRBV7-2	-	TRBJ1-5	CASSLADDQPQHF
TRBV5-1	-	TRBJ2-3	CASSLGQGPDTQYF
TRBV4-1	-	TRBJ2-7	CASSQVRQGSYEQYF
TRBV5-5	-	TRBJ1-1	CASSLSGANTEAFF
TRBV3-1	-	TRBJ2-5	CASSQTEDRTQYF
TRBV7-9	-	TRBJ2-1	CAGLKIGNEQFF
TRBV11-1	-	TRBJ2-1	CASSYSGTSENEQFF
TRBV20-1	-	TRBJ2-5	CSARGVGSVETQYF
TRBV5-1	-	TRBJ2-3	CASSLSWTSAGTDTQYF
TRBV30	-	TRBJ2-6	CAWSAGLSGANVLTF
TRBV2	-	TRBJ2-7	CASRPPGTGAYEQYF
TRBV19	-	TRBJ1-5	CASSIIGDQPQHF
TRBV7-8	-	TRBJ1-2	CASSLSRNRGTNSGYTF
TRBV19	-	TRBJ2-1	CATAITLGSGSYNEQFF